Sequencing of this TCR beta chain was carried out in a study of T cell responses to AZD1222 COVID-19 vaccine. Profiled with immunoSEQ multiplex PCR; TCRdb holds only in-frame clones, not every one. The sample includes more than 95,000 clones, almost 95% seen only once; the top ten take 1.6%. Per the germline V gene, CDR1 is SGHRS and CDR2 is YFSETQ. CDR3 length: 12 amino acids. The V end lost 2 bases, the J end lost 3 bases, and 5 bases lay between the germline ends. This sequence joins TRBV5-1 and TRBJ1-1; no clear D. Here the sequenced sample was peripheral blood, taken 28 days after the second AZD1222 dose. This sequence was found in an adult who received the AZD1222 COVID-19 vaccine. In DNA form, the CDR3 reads TGCGCCAGCAGCTTCACGGACACTGAAGCTTTCTTT. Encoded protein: CASSFTDTEAFF.